What follows are 5 T cell receptor beta chains derived from one specimen sequenced in a study of blood T cell repertoires in COVID-19. Sequencing was performed with immunoSEQ multiplex PCR; in TCRdb, only in-frame clones are kept and a portion is missing. The sample consists of around 220,000 clones, about 88% of them appearing once. The sequenced sample was peripheral blood. The receptor set was obtained from a man aged 40-55 years with active or convalescent COVID-19.

The genes are TRBV2 and TRBJ2-5, with 9 bases identical to TRBD1. CDR1 is SNHLY, CDR2 FYNNEI, per germline. The CDR3 has 13 amino acids. With V trimmed by 11 bases and J by 6 bases, 10 bases remained unmatched. The CDR3 loop is CADRQGEEQTQYF. CDR3 nucleotide sequence: TGTGCCGACCGACAGGGGGAAGAGCAGACCCAGTACTTC.

This sequence joins TRBV9 and TRBJ2-7; TRBD2 aligns across 8 bases. The CDR3 loop spans 15 amino acids. The ends lost 2 bases at V and 3 bases at J; junction bases unmatched: 7. The germline V gene encodes CDR1 SGDLS and CDR2 YYNGEE. The CDR3, as DNA: TGTGCCAGCAGCGTTGGCTGGCGGGGGGACTACGAGCAGTACTTC. Protein product: CASSVGWRGDYEQYF.

The rearrangement links TRBV12-2 to TRBJ1-3; TRBD1 is the table's D call and was not checked against the DNA. TRBV12-2 is deemed a pseudogene. The CDR3 is made up of 19 amino acids. The CDR3 DNA reads as TGTGCAAGTCGCCTCGGACAGGGTGAAGGTTATTCGTCGGGAAACACCATATATTTT. Protein: CASRLGQGEGYSSGNTIYF.

The V and J genes are TRBV7-9 and TRBJ2-1; 9 bases are a match to TRBD1. The CDR3 extends over 15 amino acids. V dropped 0 bases and J dropped 6; count of bases not matched to a gene: 3. Germline V gene lookup returns CDR1 SEHNR and CDR2 FQNEAQ (reference sequence). CDR3 loop: CASSLAQGAFNEQFF. The CDR3 bases are TGTGCCAGCAGCTTAGCACAGGGGGCTTTCAATGAGCAGTTCTTC. The full variable domain, with the rest looked up from reference TRBV7-9 and TRBJ2-1, is DTGVSQNPRHKITKRGQNVTFRCDPISEHNRLYWYRQTLGQGPEFLTYFQNEAQLEKSRLLSDRFSAERPKGSFSTLEIQRTEQGDSAMYLCASSLAQGAFNEQFFGPGTRLTVL.

The chain employs TRBV24-1 and TRBJ1-5; D possibly corresponds to TRBD1 (6 bases). Trimming pared 3 bases from V and 3 bases from J, leaving 11 bases between. The CDR3 extends over 15 amino acids. CDR1 and CDR2 from the germline V gene are KGHDR and SFDVKD. CDR3 protein: CATSDGTGTNQPQHF. CDR3 DNA sequence: TGTGCCACCAGTGATGGCACAGGGACCAATCAGCCCCAGCATTTT.